The 20 T cell receptor beta chains below come from one sample, sequenced in a study of PD-L1 blockade in urothelial cancer. Measured with immunoSEQ multiplex PCR; TCRdb has only the in-frame clones, and not every one. The repertoire holds 35,000 to 45,000 clones, 81% seen once, with approximately 2.9% in the top ten. The material sequenced was PBMCs, taken around atezolizumab (anti-PD-L1) treatment. Receptor source: a man aged 65-85 years with urothelial cancer.

The chain recombines TRBV5-1 with TRBJ2-1, with 10 bases matching TRBD2. The V gene's germline CDR1 is SGHRS and CDR2 YFSETQ. This CDR3 region has 17 residues. J was trimmed by 6 bases and V by 2 bases; bases with no gene match: 11. The CDR3 DNA reads as TGCGCCAGCAGCTTCTTCGGGGGTAGCGGGAGGCTCAATGAGCAGTTCTTC. Its translation is CASSFFGGSGRLNEQFF. The full variable domain, completed using reference TRBV5-1 and TRBJ2-1, is KAGVTQTPRYLIKTRGQQVTLSCSPISGHRSVSWYQQTPGQGLQFLFEYFSETQRNKGNFPGRFSGRQFSNSRSEMNVSTLELGDSALYLCASSFFGGSGRLNEQFFGPGTRLTVL.

This chain uses TRBV4-3 with TRBJ2-7; TRBD1 agrees at 9 bases. This CDR3 has 15 amino acids. Germline values: CDR1 LGHNA, CDR2 YSLEER. V shed 3 bases and J 3 bases; nucleotides not matched to a gene: 6. CDR3 nucleotides: TGCGCCAGCAGCCACCCGGGACAGGGCATCTACGAGCAGTACTTC. Translating gives CASSHPGQGIYEQYF.

This chain joins TRBV10-3 and TRBJ2-2, with 7 bases aligning to TRBD1. Germline V CDR1 and CDR2: ENHRY, SYGVKD. The CDR3 length is 16 residues. Germline trimming cut 4 bases from V and 3 bases from J; bases unmatched to any gene: 8. In DNA form, the CDR3 reads TGTGCCATCAGTGCGGGGACAGTAAGGGACACCGGGGAGCTGTTTTTT. It codes for CAISAGTVRDTGELFF.

The V gene is TRBV15, the J gene TRBJ1-1; unclear D gene. Germline CDR1 LNHNV, CDR2 YYDKDF (reference sequence). This CDR3 comprises 14 residues. Trimming stripped 3 bases from V and 9 bases from J, with 17 bases between. The CDR3 protein is CATSSEEAGRKAFF. The DNA of the CDR3 is TGTGCCACCAGCAGTGAGGAGGCAGGCCGGAAAGCTTTCTTT.

In nucleotides, the CDR3 is TGTGCCATCAGTGCTGGACAGGAGGGAGAGACCCAGTACTTC. Residues: CAISAGQEGETQYF. The chain combines TRBV10-3 with TRBJ2-5; D is perhaps TRBD1 (7 bases). The V gene lost 4 bases and the J gene lost 4 bases, with 13 bases spanning the gap. Germline CDR1 reads ENHRY; CDR2 reads SYGVKD. The CDR3 has 14 residues.

This clone has only a few counts. The J gene is TRBJ2-1, the V gene TRBV9, with unresolved D. The CDR3 sequence is 13 residues long. Deletions cut 0 bases from V and 3 bases from J, with 4 bases between. Looked up from germline, CDR1 is SGDLS and CDR2 is YYNGEE. CDR3: CASSVAVYNEQFF. As DNA, the CDR3 is TGTGCCAGCAGCGTAGCGGTCTACAATGAGCAGTTCTTC.

The CDR3 sequence is CASSPTRGSSYNEQFF. The CDR3 region has the DNA TGTGCCAGCAGCCCGACTCGCGGGAGCTCCTACAATGAGCAGTTCTTC. V is TRBV7-9 and J is TRBJ2-1, with 7 positions matching TRBD2. Germline trimming cut 5 bases from V and 0 bases from J; bases unmatched to any gene: 7. Germline CDR1 and CDR2: SEHNR and FQNEAQ (reference sequence). This CDR3 contains 16 residues.

This clone was found once. The V gene is TRBV28, the J gene TRBJ2-5, with D perhaps TRBD1 (6 bases). The CDR3 runs 13 residues. Trimming took 8 bases from V and 5 from J, leaving 15 bases between them. CDR1 and CDR2 from the germline V gene are MDHEN and SYDVKM. The CDR3 sequence: CASGPQGMETQYF. CDR3 nucleotide sequence: TGTGCCAGCGGACCTCAGGGGATGGAGACCCAGTACTTC.

The chain has TRBV18 and TRBJ1-1; weak D call: TRBD1 (6 bases). The ends were cut back, 3 bases at V and 3 bases at J, with 11 bases in the middle. The CDR3 loop spans 14 amino acids. Germline V lookup: CDR1 KGHSH, CDR2 LQKENI. DNA for the CDR3: TGTGCCAGCTCACCGCAGGGGAGGGACACTGAAGCTTTCTTT. Translating gives CASSPQGRDTEAFF.

The gene calls are TRBV18 and TRBJ2-6; 9 positions agree with TRBD1. The germline CDR1 and CDR2 sequences are KGHSH and LQKENI. The CDR3 loop spans 16 amino acids. The ends lost 4 bases at V and 0 bases at J; junction bases unmatched: 1. CDR3 DNA: TGTGCCAGCTCACTGACAGGGGGCTCTGGGGCCAACGTCCTGACTTTC. Its translation: CASSLTGGSGANVLTF.

The chain links TRBV28 to TRBJ2-7, with D maybe TRBD2 (5 bases). Trimming cost V 2 bases and J 4 bases, with 9 bases left between them. Germline V CDR1 and CDR2: MDHEN, SYDVKM. CDR3 size: 13 residues. In DNA, the CDR3 is TGTGCCAGCAGTTTAGTTGGGAGTTACGAGCAGTACTTC. This encodes CASSLVGSYEQYF.

This rearrangement joins TRBV11-2 to TRBJ2-1, with TRBD1 matching 7 bases. The CDR3 totals 15 residues. The germline gives CDR1 SGHAT, CDR2 FQNNGV. With V trimmed by 1 base and J by 2 bases, 2 bases remained unmatched. CDR3 nucleotides: TGTGCCAGCAGCTTAGGACAGGGACCCTACAATGAGCAGTTCTTC. It encodes CASSLGQGPYNEQFF.

This chain uses TRBV18 with TRBJ1-2; D remains ambiguous. Trimming removed 0 bases at V and 8 bases at J, with 19 bases between. The CDR3 extends over 16 amino acids. Looked up from germline, CDR1 is KGHSH and CDR2 is LQKENI. CDR3 residues: CASSPPTTNTDKGYTF. The CDR3 bases are TGTGCCAGCTCACCACCGACAACGAATACAGACAAGGGCTACACCTTC.

J is TRBJ2-5 and V is TRBV7-6, with D possibly being TRBD2 (6 bases). Germline CDR1 is SGHVS and CDR2 is FNYEAQ. CDR3 length: 20 residues. V lost 5 bases and J 2 bases, leaving 30 bases between the germline ends. The CDR3 spells CASSMGVRGGDLRGQETQYF. The CDR3 DNA reads as TGTGCCAGCAGCATGGGGGTCCGGGGAGGCGATCTCAGAGGGCAAGAGACCCAGTACTTC.

The rearrangement uses TRBV28 and TRBJ1-2; 8 nucleotides line up with TRBD1. CDR3 length: 16 amino acids. From germline, CDR1 is MDHEN and CDR2 SYDVKM. V lost 6 bases to trimming and J lost 3 bases; unmatched junction nucleotides: 12. The CDR3 DNA reads as TGTGCCAGCAGCTCGGACAGGGAATCCGAGGACTATGGCTACACCTTC. Its translation is CASSSDRESEDYGYTF.

This chain connects TRBV10-2 to TRBJ2-1; D unclear. Germline assignment: CDR1 WSHSY and CDR2 SAAADI. V lost 3 bases and J 8 bases, leaving 14 bases between the germline ends. The length of the CDR3 is 14 residues. CDR3 region: CASSDLLQVYEQFF. The DNA of the CDR3 is TGCGCCAGCAGTGATTTATTACAAGTCTATGAGCAGTTCTTC.

The chain employs TRBV7-6 and TRBJ2-5; D unresolved. Germline CDR1 SGHVS, CDR2 FNYEAQ. CDR3 length equals 12 residues. The germline V and J ends were trimmed by 4 bases and 3 bases, with 6 bases remaining between them. The CDR3 DNA follows: TGTGCCAGCAGCTATGCAGAAGAGACCCAGTACTTC. Protein product: CASSYAEETQYF.

This chain connects TRBV19 to TRBJ2-4, with TRBD2 matching over 11 bases. The CDR3 length is 16 residues. Looked up from germline, CDR1 is LNHDA and CDR2 is SQIVND (reference sequence). With 3 bases clipped from V and 5 bases from J, the junction kept 6 bases outside the gene matches. The CDR3: CASSISGRAGENIQYF. Here the CDR3 DNA reads TGTGCCAGTAGTATTAGCGGGAGGGCTGGGGAAAACATTCAGTACTTC.

V usage is TRBV9 and J usage is TRBJ2-7; 9 nucleotides line up with TRBD2. This CDR3 spans 15 amino acids. CDR1 SGDLS and CDR2 YYNGEE come from the germline V gene. V shed 4 bases, J shed 2 bases, and the junction held 7 bases outside the gene matches. CDR3 region: CASSPSGGRAYEQYF. For the CDR3, the DNA is TGTGCCAGCAGCCCTTCCGGCGGGAGGGCCTACGAGCAGTACTTC.

This chain joins TRBV6-1 and TRBJ1-5; D is unclear. Germline V gene lookup returns CDR1 MNHNS and CDR2 SASEGT. This CDR3 has 13 amino acids. V was clipped by 2 bases and J by 9 bases, with 11 bases between them. CDR3 loop: CASSELLETPQHF. In DNA form, the CDR3 reads TGTGCCAGCAGTGAACTTTTGGAGACGCCCCAGCATTTT.